The 26 T cell receptor beta chains below come from one sample, sequenced in a study of T-cell memory formation after mild COVID-19. TCRdb ran MiXCR on the 5' RACE reads and lists one entry per CDR3 protein. This sample yields about 150,000 distinct CDR3 sequences, of which roughly 6.2% are seen a single time; more than 2% belongs to the top ten. Sequenced: PBMCs or a T cell subset sorted from them (not recorded which). All receptors come from an adult woman who had mild COVID-19 (a few samples of this study predate the infection). Cell type and time point are not known.

The chain employs TRBV30 and TRBJ2-7, with D possibly being TRBD1 or TRBD2 (5 bases each). The CDR3 is 13 residues long. CDR1 and CDR2 from the germline V gene are GTSNPN and SVGIG (reference sequence). V was cut by 2 bases and J by 3 bases, with 11 bases left in between. The CDR3 spells CAWSPGQIYEQYF. The CDR3 DNA sequence: TGTGCCTGGAGTCCGGGGCAGATCTACGAGCAGTACTTC.

The CDR3 sequence: CASSQEGLRRGKARTTEAFF. The CDR3 DNA follows: TGCGCCAGCAGCCAAGAAGGTTTGCGGAGGGGGAAGGCAAGAACCACTGAAGCTTTCTTT. The V call is TRBV4-1, the J call TRBJ1-1, with D tentatively TRBD1 (6 bases). V was pared by 0 bases and J by 4 bases, with 27 bases between. CDR3 length: 20 residues. In germline, CDR1 is MGHRA, CDR2 YSYEKL.

This clonotype was seen ten or more times. The chain is built from TRBV29-1 and TRBJ2-1, with TRBD2 as a possible D gene (8 bases). V lost 6 bases, J lost 8 bases, and 17 bases lay in between. Per germline, CDR1 SQVTM and CDR2 ANQGSEA. There are 13 residues in the CDR3. CDR3 sequence reads: CSVRGLGGDEQFF. The CDR3 DNA is TGCAGCGTGCGGGGACTAGGGGGCGATGAGCAGTTCTTC.

This clonotype was observed many times. This rearrangement joins TRBV6-1 to TRBJ1-5; 8 bases map to TRBD1. The trim removed 5 bases at V and 2 bases at J, leaving 11 bases unmatched. The CDR3 is 17 amino acids. CDR1 MNHNS and CDR2 SASEGT come from the germline V gene. This chain's CDR3 is CASSRQGHVYRNQPQHF. In DNA form, the CDR3 reads TGTGCCAGCAGTCGACAGGGGCACGTTTATCGCAATCAGCCCCAGCATTTT.

This clonotype has at least ten counts. The chain is built from TRBV4-1 and TRBJ2-1; no reliable D call. Germline V gives CDR1 MGHRA, CDR2 YSYEKL. This CDR3 is built from 17 residues. The V end lost 0 bases, the J end lost 2 bases, and 14 bases lay between the germline ends. The CDR3 loop reads CASSQDDGIRTYNEQFF. The CDR3 region has the DNA TGCGCCAGCAGCCAAGATGATGGCATACGCACCTACAATGAGCAGTTCTTC.

This clonotype was observed many times. The gene calls are TRBV12-3 or TRBV12-4 and TRBJ2-3; D is ambiguous. The CDR3 loop spans 15 amino acids. V was trimmed by 1 base and J by 0 bases, leaving 8 bases between them. Here the CDR3 DNA reads TGTGCCAGCAGTTTAGGTGGCATTAGCACAGATACGCAGTATTTT. Translated: CASSLGGISTDTQYF.

In its sample, this clonotype was seen a few times. The chain joins TRBV6-6 to TRBJ1-3; 8 bases are shared with TRBD1. The germline V gene encodes CDR1 MNHNY and CDR2 SVGAGI (reference sequence). Losses at the gene ends were 10 bases for V and 4 bases for J; bases not matched to a gene: 18. The CDR3 totals 17 residues. CDR3 amino acids: CAIQGAEGSHLGNTIYF. The DNA for the CDR3 is TGTGCCATCCAGGGGGCGGAGGGTAGCCACCTAGGAAACACCATATATTTT.

This clonotype was detected ten times or more. This chain uses TRBV7-2 with TRBJ1-5; 7 bases fit TRBD1. Germline V gene data show CDR1 as SGHTA and CDR2 as FQGNSA. The CDR3 loop spans 14 amino acids. V dropped 3 bases and J dropped 2; count of bases not matched to a gene: 1. CDR3 amino acids: CASSFGTGNQPQHF. CDR3 sequence (DNA): TGTGCCAGCAGCTTCGGGACAGGCAATCAGCCCCAGCATTTT.

This clonotype was picked up a small number of times. The genes are TRBV2 and TRBJ2-7; 9 bases match TRBD1. Trimming cost V 4 bases and J 6 bases; bases outside gene matches: 13. The CDR3 has 16 residues. CDR1 and CDR2 (germline): SNHLY, FYNNEI. This CDR3 is CASSVLGTGTGSEQYF. The CDR3 bases are TGTGCCAGCAGTGTGTTGGGTACCGGGACAGGGAGCGAGCAGTACTTC.

In its sample, this clonotype was seen many times. The chain links TRBV5-1 to TRBJ1-3; TRBD1 matches at 7 bases. In germline, CDR1 is SGHRS, CDR2 YFSETQ. V trimming: 0 bases; J trimming: 2 bases; junction bases outside the gene matches: 5. CDR3 length: 16 amino acids. The CDR3, as DNA: TGCGCCAGCAGCTTGGGGGGACAGCTACCTGGAAACACCATATATTTT. Its protein is CASSLGGQLPGNTIYF.

This clonotype was recorded many times. The chain links TRBV6-1 to TRBJ1-5; unclear D gene. The CDR3 runs 13 residues. The V end was cut by 3 bases, the J end by 4 bases, with 7 bases between. Per germline, CDR1 MNHNS and CDR2 SASEGT. CDR3 loop: CASSDRENQPQHF. Written as DNA, the CDR3 is TGTGCCAGCAGTGACCGAGAGAATCAGCCCCAGCATTTT.

This clonotype was detected ten times or more. The junction differs from germline at one of its ends, possibly a read error. The V call is TRBV7-7, the J call TRBJ2-1; D is undetermined. Germline CDR1 and CDR2: SSHAT and FNYEAQ (reference sequence). The CDR3 extends over 11 amino acids. CDR3 in amino acids: CASSTPHEQFF. The DNA for the CDR3 is TGTGCTAGCAGCACCCCCCATGAGCAGTTCTTC.

This clonotype was picked up a small number of times. The chain links TRBV29-1 to TRBJ2-7; TRBD2 aligns across 9 bases. The CDR3 totals 14 residues. V shed 7 bases and J 0 bases; nucleotides not matched to a gene: 7. Germline V lookup: CDR1 SQVTM, CDR2 ANQGSEA. CDR3 residues: CSALAGAASYEQYF. For the CDR3, the DNA is TGCAGCGCTTTAGCGGGAGCCGCCTCCTACGAGCAGTACTTC.

The rearrangement links TRBV29-1 to TRBJ1-1; D is perhaps TRBD1 (5 bases). V dropped 4 bases and J dropped 5 bases, with 11 bases sitting between them. Germline values: CDR1 SQVTM, CDR2 ANQGSEA. The CDR3 consists of 12 residues. The CDR3 bases are TGCAGCGTTGTGTGGGGGGGGACTGAAGCTTTCTTT. Its protein product is CSVVWGGTEAFF.

This clonotype was observed a handful of times. DNA for the CDR3: TGTGCCAGCAAACGGGACAGGGGTTACGAGCAGTACTTC. Encoded protein: CASKRDRGYEQYF. The chain joins TRBV27 to TRBJ2-7; TRBD1 matches 10 bases. CDR1 MNHEY and CDR2 SMNVEV come from the germline V gene (reference sequence). J lost 4 bases, V lost 7 bases, and 4 bases had no gene match. The CDR3 contains 13 residues.

In its sample, this clonotype was seen many times. V is TRBV11-2 and J is TRBJ2-5, with 8 bases aligning to TRBD2. The CDR3 loop spans 16 amino acids. Looked up from germline, CDR1 is SGHAT and CDR2 is FQNNGV. The ends lost 3 bases at V and 4 bases at J; junction bases unmatched: 10. The CDR3 DNA sequence: TGTGCCAGCAGCTTCTCGGCGGGGGGCCTTCGAGAGACCCAGTACTTC. Amino acids: CASSFSAGGLRETQYF.

V is TRBV6-5 and J is TRBJ2-7; tentatively, D is TRBD2 (5 bases). The CDR3 sequence is 13 residues long. Looked up from germline, CDR1 is MNHEY and CDR2 is SVGAGI. The ends were cut back, 3 bases at V and 3 bases at J, with 9 bases in the middle. DNA for the CDR3: TGTGCCAGCAGTTATAACAGCGGCTACGAGCAGTACTTC. As protein: CASSYNSGYEQYF.

This clonotype was observed at least ten times. The chain has TRBV27 and TRBJ2-2; 8 bases are a match to TRBD2. Germline CDR1 reads MNHEY; CDR2 reads SMNVEV (reference sequence). V lost 2 bases to trimming and J lost 6 bases; unmatched junction nucleotides: 8. The CDR3 runs to 16 residues. CDR3 amino acids: CASSLGVAGMSGELFF. CDR3 in DNA: TGTGCCAGCAGTTTAGGAGTAGCGGGAATGTCCGGGGAGCTGTTTTTT.

The CDR3, as DNA: TGTGCCAGCTCCCCTAGCGAGCTGAACACTGAAGCTTTCTTT. This sequence encodes CASSPSELNTEAFF. The chain uses TRBV18 and TRBJ1-1; D unclear. Germline CDR1 reads KGHSH; CDR2 reads LQKENI. The length of the CDR3 is 14 residues. V gave up 6 bases and J gave up 0 bases, with 11 bases separating them.

This clonotype was recorded at least ten times. The CDR3 loop reads CASSVQGRQFPQETQYF. DNA of the CDR3: TGTGCCAGCAGCGTACAGGGTCGACAGTTCCCCCAAGAGACCCAGTACTTC. The chain uses TRBV9 and TRBJ2-5; D is possibly TRBD1 (5 bases). The length of the CDR3 is 17 residues. Germline assignment: CDR1 SGDLS and CDR2 YYNGEE. V shed 1 base and J shed 1 base, with 17 bases lying between them.

This clonotype has at least ten counts. The chain couples TRBV5-1 to TRBJ2-7, with D unclear. V lost 7 bases and J 0 bases, leaving 17 bases between the germline ends. Germline-derived CDR1 and CDR2 are SGHRS and YFSETQ. The CDR3 covers 15 residues. The CDR3 DNA reads as TGCGCCAGCTCCCCTGAGACGGCTAGCTCCTACGAGCAGTACTTC. It specifies CASSPETASSYEQYF.

This clonotype was observed many times. The chain links TRBV5-1 to TRBJ1-1; D may be TRBD1 (6 bases). With 0 bases removed from V and 0 bases from J, the gap between germline ends came to 18 bases. Looked up from germline, CDR1 is SGHRS and CDR2 is YFSETQ. The length of the CDR3 is 18 residues. The CDR3 DNA reads as TGCGCCAGCAGCTTGGCCTTTGCCAGGGGCGATGTGAACACTGAAGCTTTCTTT. This gives the protein CASSLAFARGDVNTEAFF.

The count of this clonotype is one. V and J are TRBV7-8 and TRBJ2-3; TRBD2 aligns across 9 bases. The CDR3 is 18 residues long. The V gene end was trimmed by 6 bases and the J gene end by 5 bases; junction bases not matched to a gene: 18. The germline V gene encodes CDR1 SGHVS and CDR2 FQNEAQ. CDR3 bases: TGTGCCAGCAGTTTCAGACTAGCGGTGGGAGTGAAGGGAGATACGCAGTATTTT. Protein: CASSFRLAVGVKGDTQYF.

Note on this clonotype: At one of its ends the junction is not consistent with the germline gene, which may arise from a read error. The chain has TRBV20-1 and TRBJ1-5; no reliable D call. The CDR3 is 16 residues long. In germline, CDR1 is DFQATT, CDR2 SNEGSKA (reference sequence). The CDR3 region is CSARDLTGRANQPQLF. The CDR3, as DNA: TGCAGTGCTAGAGACCTGACCGGGCGGGCCAATCAGCCCCAGCTTTTT.

This clonotype was detected only a few times. The junction departs from the called germline gene at one end, perhaps through a read error. V usage is TRBV4-2 and J usage is TRBJ1-2; D gene ambiguous. The CDR3 totals 12 residues. Germline CDR1 and CDR2: LGHNA and YNFKEQ. The CDR3 nucleotides are TGTGCCAGCAGCCAAGATGTAGGTTCGTCTGTCTTC. This codes for CASSQDVGSSVF.

This clonotype was counted a few times. The V gene is TRBV7-3, the J gene TRBJ2-1; 7 nucleotides match TRBD2. With 2 bases clipped from V and 10 bases from J, the junction kept 5 bases outside the gene matches. The CDR3 is made up of 13 amino acids. CDR1 SGHTA and CDR2 FQGTGA come from the germline V gene. The CDR3 region is CASSLQGGLEQFF. CDR3 DNA sequence: TGTGCCAGCAGCTTACAGGGAGGGTTAGAGCAGTTCTTC.